The following is a T cell receptor beta chain sequence with its context. The antigen is unknown. This record comes from a study of T cell repertoires in cytomegalovirus infection. In the study overall: Epitope selection comprised recently identified HLA-C-restricted CMV epitopes and well-studied HLA-B-restricted CMV epitopes. It can be stated that public TCR beta signatures indicated CMV infection as well as a matching HLA type. Study-level results: Using cumulative public TCR beta family frequency, the authors identified those who carried CMV together with the relevant HLA. Dominating the ex vivo response were HLA-C-restricted CMV-specific TCR beta clonotypes.

TCRdb re-analysed the reads in MiXCR, keeping a single row per CDR3 protein. The data contain around 34,000 distinct CDR3 sequences, roughly half of them seen just once; the ten biggest clones take up approximately 92%. This CDR3 comprises 12 residues. Trimming cost V 6 bases and J 6 bases, with 8 bases left between them. Germline V CDR1 and CDR2: LNHDA, SQIVND (reference sequence). The source is a human donor in good health (CMV status not recorded). Some clones in this sample may be carry-over from other donors' samples. The sequencing here drew on CD8+ T cells from cultured PBMCs, taken from culture after CMV antigen stimulation. The rearrangement joins TRBV19 to TRBJ2-2; D is unresolved. CDR3 loop: CASRALAGELFF. CDR3 in DNA: TGTGCCAGTAGGGCCCTCGCCGGGGAGCTGTTTTTT.